These 2 T cell receptor delta chains were sequenced from one sample in a study of γδ T cells in repeated Plasmodium falciparum infection. TCRdb re-called clones from the multiplex PCR reads via CATT. The table lists some 50,000 delta-chain clones, 1.6% of them singletons. Gammadelta T cells were flow-sorted from PBMC into Vgamma9/Vdelta2+ and Vdelta2-negative populations for bulk analysis. The sample taken for sequencing was gamma-delta T cells from blood. Receptors originate from a pool of human donors (malaria-infected and uninfected, not separated).

Many counts were recorded for this clone. A read error may be the cause here, since a much bigger clone is one base away. This CDR3 is also generated by other DNA sequences in the sample. V gene TRDV1 combines with J gene TRDJ1; TRDD3 matches at 10 bases. Germline V gene data show CDR1 as TSWWSYY and CDR2 as QGS. The CDR3 length is 18 residues. CDR3 sequence reads: CALLPSYGGYGYTDKLIF. The CDR3 DNA is TGTGCTCTCCTACCGTCCTACGGGGGATACGGGTACACCGATAAACTAATCTTT.

With respect to this clone: The protein given by TCRdb reflects a much larger clone and differs at residue 3 from this DNA's translation, likely from a read error; the protein shown is the DNA's translation. The genes are TRDV1 and TRDJ1; tentative D call: TRDD3 (6 bases). TCRdb supplies no J gene; here it was assigned by aligning the nucleotide sequence to germline. The CDR3 runs to 19 residues. Germline V gene lookup returns CDR1 TSWWSYY and CDR2 QGS. Here the CDR3 DNA reads TGTGCTCCTGGGGAACTAGGCTTTCTACGAACCCCTGGTATGGATAAACTCATCTTT. Translation gives CAPGELGFLRTPGMDKLIF.